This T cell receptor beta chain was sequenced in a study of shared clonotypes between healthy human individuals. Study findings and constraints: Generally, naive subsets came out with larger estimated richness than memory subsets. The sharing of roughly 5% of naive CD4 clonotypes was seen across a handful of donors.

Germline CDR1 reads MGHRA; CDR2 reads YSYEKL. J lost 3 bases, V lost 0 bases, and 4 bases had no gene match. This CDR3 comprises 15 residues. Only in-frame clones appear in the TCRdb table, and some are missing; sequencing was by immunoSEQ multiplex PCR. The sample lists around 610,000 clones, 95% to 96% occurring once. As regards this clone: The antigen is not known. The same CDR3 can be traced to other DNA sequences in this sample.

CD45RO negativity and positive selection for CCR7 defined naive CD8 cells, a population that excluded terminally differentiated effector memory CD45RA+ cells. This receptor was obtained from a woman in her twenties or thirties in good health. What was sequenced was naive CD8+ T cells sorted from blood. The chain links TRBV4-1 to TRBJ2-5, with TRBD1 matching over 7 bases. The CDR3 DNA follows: TGCGCCAGCAGCCAAGATCTCACAGGGGAAGAGACCCAGTACTTC. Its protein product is CASSQDLTGEETQYF.